This entry lists 30 T cell receptor beta chains sequenced from one sample in a study of blood T cell repertoires in COVID-19. Measured with immunoSEQ multiplex PCR; TCRdb has only the in-frame clones, and not every one. The repertoire includes approximately 150,000 clones, roughly 90% of them detected once, and around 1.5% sits in the top ten. Input material: peripheral blood. These receptors originate from a woman aged 50 to 60 with acute or convalescent COVID-19.

This clone appeared once. The chain is built from TRBV19 and TRBJ1-5, with 7 positions matching TRBD1. The germline gives CDR1 LNHDA, CDR2 SQIVND (reference sequence). V lost 6 bases, J lost 3 bases, and 11 bases stayed unmatched. The CDR3 is made up of 16 amino acids. CDR3 protein: CASSPSGGFINQPQHF. The CDR3 DNA reads TGTGCCAGTAGCCCATCAGGGGGATTTATCAATCAGCCCCAGCATTTT. Full variable domain (remainder filled in from reference TRBV19 and TRBJ1-5): DGGITQSPKYLFRKEGQNVTLSCEQNLNHDAMYWYRQDPGQGLRLIYYSQIVNDFQKGDIAEGYSVSREKKESFPLTVTSAQKNPTAFYLCASSPSGGFINQPQHFGDGTRLSIL.

Written as DNA, the CDR3 is TGTGCCAGCAGCTTACAGGGGGCGCGAAATGAGCAGTTCTTC. Residues: CASSLQGARNEQFF. The chain has TRBV7-3 and TRBJ2-1; 8 nucleotides match TRBD1. There are 14 residues in the CDR3. V dropped 2 bases and J dropped 7; count of bases not matched to a gene: 4. Germline V gene data show CDR1 as SGHTA and CDR2 as FQGTGA.

CDR3 region: CASSLPPQGYTF. CDR3 DNA: TGTGCCAGTAGTCTTCCGCCTCAGGGCTACACCTTC. The J gene is TRBJ1-2, the V gene TRBV19, with D hard to call. This CDR3 region has 12 residues. Germline loops: CDR1 LNHDA, CDR2 SQIVND (reference sequence). V lost 5 bases, J lost 8 bases, and 12 bases lay in between.

The chain combines TRBV5-1 with TRBJ2-1; TRBD1 agrees at 8 bases. CDR1 is SGHRS, CDR2 YFSETQ, per germline. The CDR3 sequence is 14 residues long. Trimming cost V 4 bases and J 6 bases; bases outside gene matches: 6. CDR3 sequence: CASSLLGQGNEQFF. The CDR3 DNA reads as TGCGCCAGCAGCCTGCTCGGACAGGGCAATGAGCAGTTCTTC.

V gene TRBV15 combines with J gene TRBJ2-1; D is possibly TRBD2 (6 bases). Per germline, CDR1 LNHNV and CDR2 YYDKDF (reference sequence). V lost 6 bases and J 6 bases, leaving 12 bases between the germline ends. The CDR3 is 13 residues long. The CDR3 region is CATSSRRGNEQFF. The CDR3 DNA sequence: TGTGCCACCAGTTCGCGGAGGGGCAATGAGCAGTTCTTC.

This chain joins TRBV4-3 and TRBJ1-1; 7 bases are a match to TRBD1. The CDR3 covers 16 residues. CDR1 is LGHNA, CDR2 YSLEER, per germline. The trim removed 0 bases at V and 1 base at J, leaving 5 bases unmatched. This CDR3 reads CASSQDRQGENTEAFF. The CDR3 DNA sequence: TGCGCCAGCAGCCAAGATCGACAGGGAGAGAACACTGAAGCTTTCTTT.

This clone was detected ten times or more. J is TRBJ2-3 and V is TRBV5-4, with D possibly being TRBD1 (5 bases). Trimming left V 1 base short and J 1 base short, with 10 bases between. CDR3 size: 15 residues. The germline CDR1 and CDR2 sequences are SGHNT and YYREEE (reference sequence). The CDR3 loop is CASSLRQGGTDTQYF. The CDR3 DNA is TGTGCCAGCAGCTTGAGGCAGGGCGGCACAGATACGCAGTATTTT.

The V gene is TRBV6-5, the J gene TRBJ2-2; 9 nucleotides line up with TRBD2. The germline CDR1 and CDR2 sequences are MNHEY and SVGAGI. V lost 6 bases and J lost 7; bases outside the gene matches: 6. CDR3 length: 14 residues. The CDR3, as DNA: TGTGCCAGCAGGATAGCGGGGGTTGGCGGGGAGCTGTTTTTT. Its translation: CASRIAGVGGELFF.

The chain couples TRBV3-1 (or the pseudogene TRBV3-2) to TRBJ1-5, with 7 bases that match TRBD1. CDR1 and CDR2 (germline): LGHDT, YNNKEL (reference sequence). V lost 10 bases, J lost 2 bases, and 8 bases stayed unmatched. This CDR3 has 14 residues. The CDR3 sequence: CANSTGRCNQPQHF. Written as DNA, the CDR3 is TGTGCCAACTCGACAGGGCGTTGCAATCAGCCCCAGCATTTT.

This chain uses TRBV27 with TRBJ1-5; the match to TRBD1 covers 10 bases. Trimming at V came to 8 bases and at J to 6 bases, leaving 10 bases not matched to a gene. The CDR3 is 15 residues long. In germline, CDR1 is MNHEY, CDR2 SMNVEV (reference sequence). The CDR3 sequence is CASRGGQGIGQPQHF. The CDR3 region has the DNA TGTGCCAGCCGAGGGGGACAGGGGATTGGTCAGCCCCAGCATTTT.

The chain uses TRBV2 and TRBJ1-4; the D gene is possibly TRBD1 (5 bases). Between the trimmed V and J ends, which lost 1 base and 11 bases, there was a span of 8 bases. CDR1 and CDR2 from the germline V gene are SNHLY and FYNNEI. CDR3 size: 12 residues. CDR3: CASSEGQTKLFF. Here the CDR3 DNA reads TGTGCCAGCAGTGAAGGACAGACCAAACTGTTTTTT.

V and J are TRBV19 and TRBJ1-5; 8 bases agree with TRBD1. The CDR3 is made up of 15 amino acids. Germline CDR1 and CDR2: LNHDA and SQIVND (reference sequence). V lost 4 bases and J lost 4; bases outside the gene matches: 6. In DNA, the CDR3 is TGTGCCAGTAGTAATCACAGGGGGGGGAATCAGCCCCAGCATTTT. Translating it yields CASSNHRGGNQPQHF.

The chain has TRBV19 and TRBJ1-2, with TRBD1 identical over 8 bases. V shed 1 base, J shed 8 bases, and the junction held 9 bases outside the gene matches. This CDR3 spans 15 amino acids. The germline V gene encodes CDR1 LNHDA and CDR2 SQIVND (reference sequence). CDR3 nucleotide sequence: TGTGCCAGTAGTATAGGCCCCAGGGGGCTACGAGGCTACACCTTC. Amino acids: CASSIGPRGLRGYTF.

The chain is built from TRBV29-1 and TRBJ1-5, with 8 bases identical to TRBD1. This CDR3 comprises 14 residues. V lost 4 bases and J lost 7; bases outside the gene matches: 9. CDR1 is SQVTM, CDR2 ANQGSEA, per germline. The CDR3 coding sequence is TGCAGCGTTGGAGAGACAGGGGTGTCGCAGCCCCAGCATTTT. This codes for CSVGETGVSQPQHF.

This rearrangement joins TRBV4-1 to TRBJ1-4, with TRBD1 matching over 7 bases. The ends lost 2 bases at V and 13 bases at J; junction bases unmatched: 4. Germline CDR1 reads MGHRA; CDR2 reads YSYEKL. CDR3 length equals 12 residues. The CDR3 DNA reads TGCGCCAGCAGCCAACGACAGGGAGGACTGTTTTTT. It specifies CASSQRQGGLFF.

The chain has TRBV5-5 and TRBJ2-3; the D gene is possibly TRBD2 (6 bases). Germline CDR1 is SGHKS and CDR2 is YYEKEE (reference sequence). Trimming removed 4 bases at V and 4 bases at J, with 13 bases between. The CDR3 runs to 14 residues. The CDR3 loop is CASSRRGESDTQYF. CDR3 DNA sequence: TGTGCCAGCAGCCGTCGCGGGGAGTCAGATACGCAGTATTTT.

The chain links TRBV7-2 to TRBJ1-2, with no clear D. The CDR3 loop spans 13 amino acids. V was shortened by 2 bases and J by 4 bases, with 8 bases between the two germline ends. Germline CDR1 and CDR2: SGHTA and FQGNSA. CDR3 amino acids: CASSLWETYGYTF. CDR3 DNA sequence: TGTGCCAGCAGCTTATGGGAGACCTATGGCTACACCTTC.

This sequence joins TRBV7-2 and TRBJ2-1, with D perhaps TRBD1 (6 bases). Germline CDR1 is SGHTA and CDR2 is FQGNSA. The CDR3 is 15 amino acids. Trimming took 4 bases from V and 9 from J, leaving 19 bases between them. The CDR3 spells CASSSQGYLFGEQFF. The CDR3 nucleotides read TGTGCCAGCAGCTCACAGGGATATCTGTTTGGTGAGCAGTTCTTC.

V usage is TRBV3-1 (or the pseudogene TRBV3-2) and J usage is TRBJ1-5; D unclear. Trimming removed 0 bases at V and 7 bases at J, with 10 bases between. CDR1 is LGHDT, CDR2 YNNKEL, per germline (reference sequence). The CDR3 has 14 residues. The CDR3: CASSQDLAAQPQHF. DNA for the CDR3: TGTGCCAGCAGCCAAGATTTGGCGGCCCAGCCCCAGCATTTT.

The chain couples TRBV29-1 to TRBJ2-3; D is perhaps TRBD2 (5 bases). Trimming pared 4 bases from V and 0 bases from J, leaving 14 bases between. From germline, CDR1 is SQVTM and CDR2 ANQGSEA. The CDR3 extends over 15 amino acids. The chain's CDR3 is CSVGRGLPSTDTQYF. The DNA for the CDR3 is TGCAGCGTTGGGCGAGGGCTTCCCAGCACAGATACGCAGTATTTT.

This chain joins TRBV25-1 and TRBJ2-5; D is possibly TRBD2 (6 bases). The CDR3 contains 13 residues. The V and J ends lost 8 bases and 2 bases respectively, with 12 bases between them. CDR1 and CDR2 from the germline V gene are MGHDK and SYGVNS. The CDR3 bases are TGTGCCAGCGGTTCGCGGGAACAAGAGACCCAGTACTTC. Translated, it gives CASGSREQETQYF.

This clone was picked up a small number of times. The junction departs from the called germline gene at one end, perhaps through a read error. V usage is TRBV7-9 and J usage is TRBJ1-1; 7 nucleotides match TRBD1. The germline CDR1 and CDR2 sequences are SEHNR and FQNEAQ (reference sequence). The CDR3 covers 14 residues. The DNA of the CDR3 is TGTGCCAGCAGCCCGGGACAGACGAACCCTGAAGCTTTCTTT. It yields the protein CASSPGQTNPEAFF.

CDR3 DNA sequence: TGTGCCAGCTCCCCCAGGGATAGCAATCAGCCCCAGCATTTT. As protein: CASSPRDSNQPQHF. V and J are TRBV18 and TRBJ1-5; D may be TRBD1 (5 bases). The CDR3 totals 14 residues. Trimming pared 6 bases from V and 0 bases from J, leaving 9 bases between. Germline-derived CDR1 and CDR2 are KGHSH and LQKENI.

The V gene is TRBV24-1, the J gene TRBJ1-2; perhaps TRBD1 as D (5 bases). Trimming removed 4 bases at V and 7 bases at J, with 15 bases between. CDR3 length: 14 amino acids. Per germline, CDR1 KGHDR and CDR2 SFDVKD. CDR3 protein: CATSDPAPGGGYTF. The DNA for the CDR3 is TGTGCCACCAGTGACCCCGCCCCCGGGGGTGGCTACACCTTC.

This chain uses TRBV7-2 with TRBJ1-2; D might be TRBD1 (5 bases). Trimming stripped 5 bases from V and 8 bases from J, with 18 bases between. The CDR3 spans 14 residues. The V gene's germline CDR1 is SGHTA and CDR2 FQGNSA. CDR3 coding DNA: TGTGCCAGCAGCCAACGGCAGGGCCTCGGGGGCTACACCTTC. Translating it yields CASSQRQGLGGYTF.

The chain combines TRBV7-2 with TRBJ1-1, with TRBD1 identical over 10 bases. After removal of 7 bases from V and 4 bases from J, the junction contained 6 bases not matched to a gene. The CDR3 is 14 residues long. The germline CDR1 and CDR2 sequences are SGHTA and FQGNSA. The CDR3 coding sequence is TGTGCCAGCACATGGACAGGGGGTCTCACTGAAGCTTTCTTT. It specifies CASTWTGGLTEAFF.

This clone was counted a few times. The V gene is TRBV18, the J gene TRBJ2-2, with 11 nucleotides matching TRBD2. V was clipped by 3 bases and J by 7 bases; unmatched bases: 7. CDR1 KGHSH and CDR2 LQKENI come from the germline V gene. The CDR3 length is 16 residues. CDR3 DNA: TGTGCCAGCTCACCTACTAGCGGGAGTAATGTCGGGGAGCTGTTTTTT. This codes for CASSPTSGSNVGELFF. The whole variable domain, remainder taken from reference TRBV18 and TRBJ2-2, is NAGVMQNPRHLVRRRGQEARLRCSPMKGHSHVYWYRQLPEEGLKFMVYLQKENIIDESGMPKERFSAEFPKEGPSILRIQQVVRGDSAAYFCASSPTSGSNVGELFFGEGSRLTVL.

A word on this clone: Distinct nucleotide sequences in the sample also encode this CDR3. The chain combines TRBV19 with TRBJ1-3, with 7 positions matching TRBD1. CDR3 length equals 14 residues. Trimming at V came to 5 bases and at J to 1 base, leaving 2 bases not matched to a gene. Germline CDR1 is LNHDA and CDR2 is SQIVND (reference sequence). The CDR3 is CASSDRVSGNTIYF. CDR3 DNA sequence: TGTGCCAGTAGTGACAGGGTGTCTGGAAACACCATATATTTT.

This chain connects TRBV11-3 to TRBJ2-2; D is perhaps TRBD2 (5 bases). This CDR3 comprises 16 residues. Germline CDR1 and CDR2: SGHNT and YENEEA. The ends were cut back, 1 base at V and 4 bases at J, with 13 bases in the middle. This CDR3 reads CASSLVRGQTTGELFF. Written as DNA, the CDR3 is TGTGCCAGCAGCTTAGTTCGAGGGCAGACCACCGGGGAGCTGTTTTTT.

The chain is built from TRBV7-9 and TRBJ1-3; TRBD1 is a possible D gene (6 bases). Germline lookup yields CDR1 SEHNR and CDR2 FQNEAQ (reference sequence). V was shortened by 4 bases and J by 2 bases, with 18 bases between the two germline ends. The CDR3 is made up of 17 amino acids. CDR3 in DNA: TGTGCCAGCAGCTGGGGGCGGCGGAGTAGGACTGGAAACACCATATATTTT. Translated, it gives CASSWGRRSRTGNTIYF. Using reference TRBV7-9 and TRBJ1-3 for the parts outside the CDR3, the full variable domain is DTGVSQNPRHKITKRGQNVTFRCDPISEHNRLYWYRQTLGQGPEFLTYFQNEAQLEKSRLLSDRFSAERPKGSFSTLEIQRTEQGDSAMYLCASSWGRRSRTGNTIYFGEGSWLTVV.